This TCR beta chain was recorded in a study of blood T cell repertoires in COVID-19. Study summary: In each case, the material was cDNA or gDNA derived from T cells, B-cell-depleted T cells, or PBMCs.

As originally analysed: Reference gene primer amplification gave nucleated cell count estimates. Generated by immunoSEQ multiplex PCR, the TCRdb table keeps only in-frame clones and is missing some. V, J and clone size derive from that table, while D and trimming were established from the DNA sequence. The data show 99,000 or so clones, 84% seen once. Per germline, CDR1 SNHLY and CDR2 FYNNEI. This CDR3 has 14 residues. The V gene lost 9 bases and the J gene lost 6 bases, with 20 bases spanning the gap. The clonotype originates from a man in his 70s with active or convalescent COVID-19. The material sequenced was peripheral blood. The chain employs TRBV2 and TRBJ1-2; the D is unclear. CDR3 region: CARTEGPLRDGYTF. The CDR3 DNA sequence: TGTGCCAGGACTGAGGGCCCTTTGAGAGATGGCTACACCTTC. Variable domain in full (rest from reference TRBV2 and TRBJ1-2): EPEVTQTPSHQVTQMGQEVILRCVPISNHLYFYWYRQILGQKVEFLVSFYNNEISEKSEIFDDQFSVERPDGSNFTLKIRSTKLEDSAMYFCARTEGPLRDGYTFGSGTRLTVV.